The 15 T cell receptor beta chains below were found in one sample sequenced in a study of blood T cell repertoires in COVID-19. The method was immunoSEQ multiplex PCR; TCRdb's version includes in-frame clones alone and lacks a portion of them. This table holds 400,000 to 500,000 clones, about 88% found once. The material sequenced was PBMCs or T cells enriched from blood (not recorded which). Source of these receptors: a woman under 30 who had been exposed to COVID-19.

The rearrangement joins TRBV4-1 to TRBJ2-7, with 14 positions matching TRBD2. The CDR3 totals 17 residues. The V segment lost 1 base and the J segment 4 bases; nucleotides outside the gene matches: 6. Germline CDR1 MGHRA, CDR2 YSYEKL. CDR3 DNA sequence: TGCGCCAGCAGCCAAGGCGCGGGACTAGCGGGAGAGTACGAGCAGTACTTC. It yields the protein CASSQGAGLAGEYEQYF.

The rearrangement uses TRBV29-1 and TRBJ2-1; D might be TRBD1 (6 bases). Germline V gene sequence: CDR1 SQVTM, CDR2 ANQGSEA. The CDR3 is made up of 14 amino acids. V shed 1 base and J shed 8 bases, with 15 bases lying between them. For the CDR3, the DNA is TGCAGCGTTGAAGTACGTCAGGGGATCCATGAGCAGTTCTTC. Amino acids: CSVEVRQGIHEQFF.

Points on this clone: The junction does not match germline at one end; this may be a read error. The chain carries TRBV7-3 and TRBJ2-7; tentative D call: TRBD1 (6 bases). The CDR3 length is 13 residues. In germline, CDR1 is SGHTA, CDR2 FQGTGA. The CDR3 bases are TGTGCCAGCAGAGGGACACCAACCTACGAGCGGTACTTC. Protein product: CASRGTPTYERYF.

The rearrangement links TRBV19 to TRBJ1-2; no definite D call. The CDR3 spans 9 residues. V was pared by 10 bases and J by 11 bases, with 11 bases between. Per germline, CDR1 LNHDA and CDR2 SQIVND (reference sequence). CDR3 loop: CATPFRYTF. For the CDR3, the DNA is TGTGCCACCCCTTTCCGTTACACCTTC.

V gene TRBV7-2 combines with J gene TRBJ1-6; D not certain. Germline values: CDR1 SGHTA, CDR2 FQGNSA. The V and J ends lost 1 base and 6 bases respectively, with 4 bases between them. This CDR3 is built from 13 residues. The CDR3 bases are TGTGCCAGCAGCTTAGACGGTAATTCACCCCTCCACTTT. It is translated as CASSLDGNSPLHF.

This clone was observed once. This chain links TRBV10-1 with TRBJ1-1, with 8 bases identical to TRBD1. There are 14 residues in the CDR3. Per germline, CDR1 WNHNN and CDR2 SYGVQD (reference sequence). J was trimmed by 1 base and V by 6 bases; bases with no gene match: 4. In nucleotides, the CDR3 is TGCGCCAGCAGAAACAGGGGGAAGAACACTGAAGCTTTCTTT. It yields the protein CASRNRGKNTEAFF.

This chain uses TRBV28 with TRBJ2-7; TRBD2 aligns across 11 bases. CDR3 length: 14 amino acids. The junction had 4 bases not matched to a gene; V was cut back by 3 bases and J by 6 bases. CDR1 MDHEN and CDR2 SYDVKM come from the germline V gene. The CDR3 nucleotides are TGTGCCAGCAGTTTTAGCGGGGGGGCCGTCGAGCAGTACTTC. This sequence encodes CASSFSGGAVEQYF.

The chain couples TRBV19 to TRBJ2-7; 9 bases fit TRBD2. The CDR3 consists of 15 residues. Per germline, CDR1 LNHDA and CDR2 SQIVND (reference sequence). The V segment lost 6 bases and the J segment 0 bases; nucleotides outside the gene matches: 6. The CDR3 loop reads CASSLSGGRSYEQYF. In DNA, the CDR3 is TGTGCCAGTAGCCTTAGCGGGGGCCGCTCCTACGAGCAGTACTTC.

The chain recombines TRBV4-2 with TRBJ2-1; TRBD2 aligns across 10 bases. In germline, CDR1 is LGHNA, CDR2 YNFKEQ. Trimming at V came to 0 bases and at J to 3 bases, leaving 8 bases not matched to a gene. The CDR3 is 18 amino acids. The CDR3 DNA reads as TGTGCCAGCAGCCAAGATTTCCCTCCTAGCGGGGGCTACAATGAGCAGTTCTTC. Its protein product is CASSQDFPPSGGYNEQFF.

This sequence joins TRBV6-5 and TRBJ2-7, with 10 bases lining up with TRBD2. Per the germline V gene, CDR1 is MNHEY and CDR2 is SVGAGI. The CDR3 runs 14 residues. With V trimmed by 7 bases and J by 6 bases, 9 bases remained unmatched. The CDR3 nucleotides read TGTGCCAGCACCGCTAGCGGGAGATACGGCGAGCAGTACTTC. Its protein product is CASTASGRYGEQYF.

This clone turned up a few times. The V gene is TRBV18, the J gene TRBJ1-5; tentatively, D is TRBD1 (5 bases). Trimming removed 3 bases from V and 0 bases from J, with 15 bases in between. The CDR3 covers 17 residues. Germline assignment: CDR1 KGHSH and CDR2 LQKENI. CDR3 protein: CASSPGLQGPSNQPQHF. The CDR3 region has the DNA TGTGCCAGCTCACCTGGTTTGCAGGGCCCTAGCAATCAGCCCCAGCATTTT.

Details on this clone: Other DNA sequences of this sample code for an identical CDR3. This chain connects TRBV28 to TRBJ2-7; 12 bases line up with TRBD2. The CDR3 is 15 residues long. CDR1 MDHEN and CDR2 SYDVKM come from the germline V gene. Trimming took 5 bases from V and 1 from J; bases not matched to a gene: 3. The CDR3 region has the DNA TGTGCCAGCAGTCCAGGACTAGCGGGGTCCTACGAGCAGTACTTC. As protein: CASSPGLAGSYEQYF.

The CDR3 DNA sequence: TGTGCCAGCAGTTTTGGCAGGGGGCGTGGGAATGAAAAACTGTTTTTT. Translation gives CASSFGRGRGNEKLFF. The chain recombines TRBV28 with TRBJ1-4; 8 bases match TRBD1. Germline V gene sequence: CDR1 MDHEN, CDR2 SYDVKM. With V trimmed by 3 bases and J by 5 bases, 8 bases remained unmatched. The CDR3 extends over 16 amino acids.

The chain recombines TRBV27 with TRBJ2-7, with TRBD2 matching 8 bases. Trimming at V came to 3 bases and at J to 2 bases, leaving 6 bases not matched to a gene. CDR3 size: 15 residues. Germline V gives CDR1 MNHEY, CDR2 SMNVEV (reference sequence). The CDR3 sequence: CASSLIAGPPYEQYF. In DNA, the CDR3 is TGTGCCAGCAGTTTGATAGCGGGACCTCCCTACGAGCAGTACTTC.

The V and J genes are TRBV4-2 and TRBJ2-7; TRBD2 aligns across 9 bases. CDR3 length: 13 residues. CDR1 and CDR2 (germline): LGHNA, YNFKEQ. V was pared by 4 bases and J by 3 bases, with 1 base of the junction left unmatched. CDR3 bases: TGTGCCAGCAGCCCGACTAGCGGCTACGAGCAGTACTTC. It encodes CASSPTSGYEQYF.